These 31 T cell receptor beta chains originate from one sample sequenced in a study of blood T cell repertoires in COVID-19. The data were produced by immunoSEQ multiplex PCR, yet TCRdb's version contains in-frame clones alone and is incomplete. The sample carries a few hundred thousand clones, 83% recorded once. Sequencing was done on a sample of PBMCs or T cells enriched from blood (not recorded which). These receptors all stem from a woman between 45 and 60 years old who had recovered from COVID-19.

The chain uses TRBV12-3 or TRBV12-4 and TRBJ1-1; D not resolved. Trimming stripped 7 bases from V and 8 bases from J, with 17 bases between. This CDR3 contains 13 residues. DNA for the CDR3: TGTGCCAGCACAGCCAGAAGGTCCGGGGAAGCTTTCTTT. Protein: CASTARRSGEAFF.

This clone was found a few times. The V and J genes are TRBV9 and TRBJ2-3, with 9 bases fitting TRBD2. Germline V gene lookup returns CDR1 SGDLS and CDR2 YYNGEE. The CDR3 is made up of 15 amino acids. The junction had 4 bases not matched to a gene; V was cut back by 2 bases and J by 3 bases. The CDR3 DNA follows: TGTGCCAGCAGCGTTGGGACTAGCATGACAGATACGCAGTATTTT. Translation: CASSVGTSMTDTQYF.

In its sample, this clone was seen a few times. The chain recombines TRBV7-9 with TRBJ1-6, with TRBD1 as a possible D gene (5 bases). The CDR3 extends over 14 amino acids. The ends were cut back, 1 base at V and 7 bases at J, with 8 bases in the middle. Germline V gene data show CDR1 as SEHNR and CDR2 as FQNEAQ (reference sequence). The CDR3: CASSLVRENSPLHF. CDR3 DNA sequence: TGTGCCAGCAGCTTAGTCAGGGAAAATTCACCCCTCCACTTT.

The gene calls are TRBV5-1 and TRBJ2-1; the match to TRBD2 covers 9 bases. J was trimmed by 2 bases and V by 2 bases; bases with no gene match: 8. The CDR3 covers 17 residues. Germline V gene lookup returns CDR1 SGHRS and CDR2 YFSETQ. The CDR3 DNA sequence: TGCGCCAGCAGCTTTGACTCAGCGGGAGGACCCTACAATGAGCAGTTCTTC. Encoded protein: CASSFDSAGGPYNEQFF.

The chain links TRBV5-1 to TRBJ1-6; 8 positions agree with TRBD1. Per germline, CDR1 SGHRS and CDR2 YFSETQ. The CDR3 spans 17 residues. After removal of 4 bases from V and 0 bases from J, the junction contained 6 bases not matched to a gene. The CDR3 region is CASSTGQESSYNSPLHF. In DNA, the CDR3 is TGCGCCAGCAGCACGGGACAGGAAAGCTCCTATAATTCACCCCTCCACTTT.

This clone was seen a single time. This rearrangement joins TRBV9 to TRBJ1-5, with TRBD1 as a possible D gene (5 bases). Looked up from germline, CDR1 is SGDLS and CDR2 is YYNGEE. This CDR3 is 14 amino acids long. V lost 4 bases and J lost 3, with 11 bases in between. Written as DNA, the CDR3 is TGTGCCAGCAGCCCCCGGGGGGACAATCAGCCCCAGCATTTT. It specifies CASSPRGDNQPQHF.

This sequence joins TRBV2 and TRBJ1-3; D remains unclear. Per the germline V gene, CDR1 is SNHLY and CDR2 is FYNNEI. This CDR3 spans 10 amino acids. Deletions cut 7 bases from V and 8 bases from J, with 6 bases between. For the CDR3, the DNA is TGTGCCAGCATTGCGGACACCATATATTTT. Translated, it gives CASIADTIYF.

The rearrangement joins TRBV11-3 to TRBJ2-3; 10 bases line up with TRBD2. This CDR3 has 18 residues. From germline, CDR1 is SGHNT and CDR2 YENEEA. With 5 bases clipped from V and 7 bases from J, the junction kept 18 bases outside the gene matches. CDR3 sequence: CASSIPSGRQRGGNTQYF. In nucleotides, the CDR3 is TGTGCCAGCAGCATCCCCTCGGGACGACAGCGGGGGGGAAATACGCAGTATTTT.

The rearrangement links TRBV5-6 to TRBJ1-3; a possible D gene is TRBD1 (5 bases). Germline CDR1 reads SGHDT; CDR2 reads YYEEEE. The CDR3 is made up of 16 amino acids. The V gene lost 2 bases and the J gene lost 0 bases, with 12 bases spanning the gap. CDR3 sequence (DNA): TGTGCCAGCAGCTTTGGGGGGGACCTCTCTGGAAACACCATATATTTT. This encodes CASSFGGDLSGNTIYF.

The chain combines TRBV15 with TRBJ1-2, with D hard to call. V was cut by 0 bases and J by 6 bases, with 17 bases left in between. CDR1 and CDR2 from the germline V gene are LNHNV and YYDKDF (reference sequence). The CDR3 extends over 16 amino acids. DNA for the CDR3: TGTGCCACCAGCAGAGACCGAAGTGGTAGTTTTCATGGCTACACCTTC. Residues: CATSRDRSGSFHGYTF.

This chain uses TRBV12-3 or TRBV12-4 with TRBJ1-2, with TRBD1 matching over 8 bases. Trimming at V came to 10 bases and at J to 4 bases, leaving 8 bases not matched to a gene. The CDR3 has 13 amino acids. For the CDR3, the DNA is TGTGCCACCAGCCTAACAGGGGGCTATGGCTACACCTTC. The encoded protein is CATSLTGGYGYTF.

The V and J genes are TRBV30 and TRBJ2-1; D is perhaps TRBD2 (6 bases). The V end lost 4 bases, the J end lost 0 bases, and 13 bases lay between the germline ends. Germline V gene lookup returns CDR1 GTSNPN and CDR2 SVGIG (reference sequence). The CDR3 contains 15 residues. The CDR3 sequence: CAWTEGGSSYNEQFF. The CDR3 DNA reads TGTGCCTGGACTGAAGGAGGGAGCTCCTACAATGAGCAGTTCTTC.

The rearrangement uses TRBV4-3 and TRBJ2-3; a weak D match, TRBD2 (5 bases). V lost 8 bases and J lost 4, with 25 bases in between. The CDR3 contains 17 residues. CDR1 LGHNA and CDR2 YSLEER come from the germline V gene. The CDR3 coding sequence is TGCGCCAGCTTACACCCTGGCGGAGGAATGCCCCCAGATACGCAGTATTTT. Amino acids: CASLHPGGGMPPDTQYF.

The rearrangement links TRBV29-1 to TRBJ1-1; 7 positions match TRBD1. Germline CDR1 SQVTM, CDR2 ANQGSEA. The CDR3 spans 12 residues. V lost 3 bases, J lost 3 bases, and 1 base stayed unmatched. CDR3 amino acids: CSVDGTDTEAFF. The CDR3 coding sequence is TGCAGCGTTGATGGGACAGACACTGAAGCTTTCTTT.

J is TRBJ1-1 and V is TRBV7-9; D gene ambiguous. V lost 5 bases to trimming and J lost 8 bases, with 12 bases between them. CDR1 is SEHNR and CDR2 is FQNEAQ in the germline V gene (reference sequence). This CDR3 is 12 amino acids long. The CDR3 sequence: CASSAAAREAFF. CDR3 nucleotides: TGTGCCAGCAGCGCGGCGGCACGGGAAGCTTTCTTT.

The chain joins TRBV19 to TRBJ2-7; 12 positions match TRBD2. This CDR3 region has 16 residues. Germline V gene data show CDR1 as LNHDA and CDR2 as SQIVND (reference sequence). The J segment lost 3 bases and the V segment lost 4 bases, leaving 7 bases of the junction unmatched. CDR3 loop: CASSTNLTSGSYEQYF. The CDR3 coding sequence is TGTGCCAGTAGTACTAACCTGACTAGCGGGAGCTACGAGCAGTACTTC.

The chain has TRBV7-3 and TRBJ1-2, with D possibly TRBD1 on 5 matching bases. The germline V and J ends were trimmed by 4 bases and 4 bases, with 10 bases remaining between them. Germline V lookup: CDR1 SGHTA, CDR2 FQGTGA. CDR3 length: 13 amino acids. CDR3: CASSWGRPYGYTF. As DNA, the CDR3 is TGTGCCAGCAGCTGGGGCAGGCCCTATGGCTACACCTTC.

This rearrangement joins TRBV12-2 to TRBJ1-4; the D call TRBD1 from the table was never checked on the DNA. TRBV12-2 is listed as a pseudogene. The CDR3 covers 14 residues. The CDR3 region has the DNA TGTGCAAGTCGCGGAACAGGGGTACGGGAAAAACTGTTTTTT. This gives the protein CASRGTGVREKLFF.

CDR3 loop: CASSHRGGEKLFF. CDR3 coding DNA: TGTGCCAGCAGTCACAGGGGGGGAGAAAAACTGTTTTTT. The chain is built from TRBV6-5 and TRBJ1-4; 8 nucleotides agree with TRBD1. Germline assignment: CDR1 MNHEY and CDR2 SVGAGI. The V segment lost 5 bases and the J segment 8 bases; nucleotides outside the gene matches: 4. This CDR3 has 13 residues.

This clone has a single count. CDR3 sequence (DNA): TGTGCCAGTAGTATATCGCAGGGCCCCTACACCTTC. Amino acids: CASSISQGPYTF. This chain joins TRBV19 and TRBJ1-2; tentatively, D is TRBD1 (5 bases). Trimming stripped 2 bases from V and 10 bases from J, with 11 bases between. The CDR3 is made up of 12 amino acids. Germline V gene sequence: CDR1 LNHDA, CDR2 SQIVND (reference sequence).

This chain joins TRBV6-2 or TRBV6-3 and TRBJ2-7, with 7 nucleotides matching TRBD1. The J segment lost 2 bases and the V segment lost 6 bases, leaving 7 bases of the junction unmatched. Germline lookup yields CDR1 MNHEY and CDR2 SVGEGT. This CDR3 is 14 amino acids long. The CDR3 here is CASSPTGKAYEQYF. The CDR3 DNA reads TGTGCCAGCAGCCCGACAGGGAAAGCCTACGAGCAGTACTTC.

DNA of the CDR3: TGCGCCAGCAGCCAAACAGTCTATAATTCACCCCTCCACTTT. It yields the protein CASSQTVYNSPLHF. The rearrangement joins TRBV4-3 to TRBJ1-6, with no clear D. Trimming stripped 2 bases from V and 3 bases from J, with 5 bases between. The V gene's germline CDR1 is LGHNA and CDR2 YSLEER. CDR3 length equals 14 residues.

V usage is TRBV28 and J usage is TRBJ2-7; possible D gene TRBD2, 6 bases. Germline V lookup: CDR1 MDHEN, CDR2 SYDVKM. This CDR3 contains 15 residues. V lost 1 base, J lost 3 bases, and 13 bases lay in between. The CDR3 DNA sequence: TGTGCCAGCAGTTTATCCGGGGGAGGAGTCTACGAGCAGTACTTC. Translating it yields CASSLSGGGVYEQYF.

The chain has TRBV4-3 and TRBJ1-2; TRBD1 matches 7 bases. CDR1 and CDR2 (germline): LGHNA, YSLEER. J lost 4 bases, V lost 2 bases, and 13 bases had no gene match. The CDR3 consists of 17 residues. The CDR3, as DNA: TGCGCCAGCAGCCAATCGACCGGGGACAGTTCTGGCTATGGCTACACCTTC. It encodes CASSQSTGDSSGYGYTF.

The rearrangement joins TRBV18 to TRBJ1-1; D not resolved. This CDR3 spans 16 amino acids. V lost 6 bases and J 0 bases, leaving 17 bases between the germline ends. Germline CDR1 reads KGHSH; CDR2 reads LQKENI. This CDR3 is CASSPSVVGVNTEAFF. The CDR3 DNA reads as TGTGCCAGCTCCCCTTCCGTCGTAGGAGTGAACACTGAAGCTTTCTTT. The complete variable domain, with remaining parts taken from reference TRBV18 and TRBJ1-1, reads NAGVMQNPRHLVRRRGQEARLRCSPMKGHSHVYWYRQLPEEGLKFMVYLQKENIIDESGMPKERFSAEFPKEGPSILRIQQVVRGDSAAYFCASSPSVVGVNTEAFFGQGTRLTVV.

The rearrangement joins TRBV30 to TRBJ1-2, with TRBD1 matching over 7 bases. The junction had 15 bases not matched to a gene; V was cut back by 7 bases and J by 4 bases. This CDR3 contains 15 residues. Germline values: CDR1 GTSNPN, CDR2 SVGIG (reference sequence). CDR3 sequence reads: CASGSGQGESYGYTF. CDR3 nucleotide sequence: TGTGCCTCGGGCTCGGGGCAGGGGGAAAGCTATGGCTACACCTTC.

This rearrangement joins TRBV5-1 to TRBJ2-5; TRBD2 matches 11 bases. This CDR3 is built from 16 residues. CDR1 and CDR2 (germline): SGHRS, YFSETQ. V shed 0 bases, J shed 4 bases, and the junction held 5 bases outside the gene matches. Written as DNA, the CDR3 is TGCGCCAGCAGCTTGGATGGTAGCGGGGGGGCAGAGACCCAGTACTTC. It specifies CASSLDGSGGAETQYF. Using reference TRBV5-1 and TRBJ2-5 for the parts outside the CDR3, the full variable domain is KAGVTQTPRYLIKTRGQQVTLSCSPISGHRSVSWYQQTPGQGLQFLFEYFSETQRNKGNFPGRFSGRQFSNSRSEMNVSTLELGDSALYLCASSLDGSGGAETQYFGPGTRLLVL.

The V call is TRBV5-4, the J call TRBJ1-1, with D perhaps TRBD1 (5 bases). Deletions cut 0 bases from V and 8 bases from J, with 20 bases between. The length of the CDR3 is 16 residues. Per germline, CDR1 SGHNT and CDR2 YYREEE (reference sequence). This CDR3 reads CASSLAAGQGDGEAFF. The CDR3 DNA is TGTGCCAGCAGCTTGGCAGCGGGCCAGGGAGACGGGGAAGCTTTCTTT.

This sequence joins TRBV6-5 and TRBJ1-3; weak D call: TRBD1 (6 bases). V was clipped by 4 bases and J by 0 bases, with 10 bases between them. CDR3 size: 15 residues. Germline V lookup: CDR1 MNHEY, CDR2 SVGAGI. CDR3 nucleotide sequence: TGTGCCAGCAGTTCGAACAGGGACTCTGGAAACACCATATATTTT. Protein sequence: CASSSNRDSGNTIYF.

The chain is built from TRBV5-4 and TRBJ1-2; possible D gene TRBD1, 6 bases. From germline, CDR1 is SGHNT and CDR2 YYREEE (reference sequence). V was shortened by 6 bases and J by 7 bases, with 19 bases between the two germline ends. CDR3 length: 14 residues. CDR3 sequence: CASTLDSTSAGYTF. CDR3 sequence (DNA): TGTGCCAGCACCCTGGACAGCACGTCAGCTGGCTACACCTTC.

This clone was detected a few times. CDR3 amino acids: CASGQNEAFF. CDR3 nucleotide sequence: TGTGCCAGCGGGCAGAATGAAGCTTTCTTT. This sequence joins TRBV6-5 and TRBJ1-1; D is unclear. Germline CDR1 is MNHEY and CDR2 is SVGAGI. Trimming pared 8 bases from V and 7 bases from J, leaving 8 bases between. CDR3 length: 10 amino acids.